This paragraph reports one T cell receptor (beta chain). The record originates from a study of monozygotic twins with inflammatory bowel disease. CDR3 length: 14 residues. The V gene's germline CDR1 is DFQATT and CDR2 SNEGSKA (reference sequence). TCRdb re-called the 5' RACE reads and catalogs CDR3 proteins one per entry, DNA excluded. This repertoire includes around 210,000 distinct CDR3 sequences. This chain joins TRBV20-1 and TRBJ2-5; TCRdb designates TRBD1, a call that cannot be tested without DNA. Sequenced material: blood. The sequence came from a human donor with ulcerative colitis or Crohn's disease, or a healthy co-twin of an affected twin (not recorded which). CDR3 protein: CSARGGRGWETQYF.